The 10 T cell receptor beta chains presented below share a single source sample, sequenced in a study of cytomegalovirus exposure and HLA in healthy donors. The study ran its PCR with 60 Vbeta and 13 Jbeta primers. Repertoires were generated with immunoSEQ multiplex PCR, while TCRdb's copy carries only in-frame clones and drops some. The sample has some 100,000 clones, approximately 75% seen once. The sample was PBMCs. The receptors come from a man aged 50-60 years in good health and CMV-seropositive.

This clone was recorded a few times. The genes are TRBV5-1 and TRBJ1-5; D might be TRBD1 (6 bases). Deletions cut 0 bases from V and 6 bases from J, with 10 bases between. CDR1 and CDR2 (germline): SGHRS, YFSETQ. The CDR3 covers 14 residues. CDR3 DNA: TGCGCCAGCAGCTTGGGAGGGGGGGCTCAGCCCCAGCATTTT. The encoded protein is CASSLGGGAQPQHF.

The chain joins TRBV6-6 to TRBJ1-1, with 8 bases aligning to TRBD1. Germline loops: CDR1 MNHNY, CDR2 SVGAGI (reference sequence). The CDR3 has 16 residues. The V gene end was trimmed by 3 bases and the J gene end by 1 base; junction bases not matched to a gene: 7. The DNA of the CDR3 is TGTGCCAGCAGTTATGCGACAGGGGTCACGAACACTGAAGCTTTCTTT. This codes for CASSYATGVTNTEAFF.

The genes are TRBV5-4 and TRBJ2-7; 7 positions agree with TRBD1. CDR3 length: 15 residues. The V gene's germline CDR1 is SGHNT and CDR2 YYREEE (reference sequence). The junction had 9 bases not matched to a gene; V was cut back by 4 bases and J by 2 bases. The CDR3 here is CASSLDRDRPYEQYF. Written as DNA, the CDR3 is TGTGCCAGCAGCCTCGACAGGGATCGCCCCTACGAGCAGTACTTC.

The chain joins TRBV7-8 to TRBJ2-7; weak D call: TRBD2 (6 bases). Germline V gives CDR1 SGHVS, CDR2 FQNEAQ. The CDR3 covers 14 residues. Trimming took 4 bases from V and 4 from J, leaving 14 bases between them. In DNA form, the CDR3 reads TGTGCCAGCAGCTCCCGGGACTTATCGTACGAGCAGTACTTC. Translated: CASSSRDLSYEQYF.

The CDR3 is CASSPRQISTDTQYF. Written as DNA, the CDR3 is TGTGCCAGCAGCCCCCGACAGATTAGCACAGATACGCAGTATTTT. The genes are TRBV7-2 and TRBJ2-3, with D perhaps TRBD1 (5 bases). The CDR3 spans 15 residues. The germline V gene has CDR1 SGHTA and CDR2 FQGNSA. V lost 5 bases, J lost 0 bases, and 12 bases lay in between.

The V and J genes are TRBV7-9 and TRBJ2-1, with 7 bases fitting TRBD2. Germline V gives CDR1 SEHNR, CDR2 FQNEAQ (reference sequence). There are 14 residues in the CDR3. With 5 bases clipped from V and 9 bases from J, the junction kept 10 bases outside the gene matches. The CDR3 here is CASSPIRREGEQFF. Written as DNA, the CDR3 is TGTGCCAGCAGCCCGATTAGGAGGGAGGGTGAGCAGTTCTTC.

V is TRBV7-9 and J is TRBJ1-2; TRBD1 is a possible D gene (6 bases). In germline, CDR1 is SEHNR, CDR2 FQNEAQ (reference sequence). Trimming took 4 bases from V and 6 from J, leaving 21 bases between them. The CDR3 is made up of 16 amino acids. The CDR3 bases are TGTGCCAGCAGCTCGACAAATGGGACACCCAGAAATGGCTACACCTTC. Amino acid sequence: CASSSTNGTPRNGYTF.

DNA of the CDR3: TGTGCCAGCAGTGAAGGACTCAACGGCCGGGAGCAGTACTTC. Its translation is CASSEGLNGREQYF. The chain employs TRBV6-1 and TRBJ2-7, with D unresolved. Trimming took 1 base from V and 7 from J, leaving 14 bases between them. Germline assignment: CDR1 MNHNS and CDR2 SASEGT. This CDR3 comprises 14 residues.

The genes are TRBV10-2 and TRBJ2-7, with TRBD2 matching over 9 bases. V lost 5 bases to trimming and J lost 7 bases; unmatched junction nucleotides: 6. The germline CDR1 and CDR2 sequences are WSHSY and SAAADI. This CDR3 has 13 amino acids. CDR3 nucleotide sequence: TGCGCCAGCAGTATAGCGGGAGAGGGGGAGCAGTACTTC. Its protein product is CASSIAGEGEQYF.

The chain is built from TRBV7-8 and TRBJ1-3; D is undetermined. V lost 5 bases and J 4 bases, leaving 15 bases between the germline ends. Germline CDR1 reads SGHVS; CDR2 reads FQNEAQ. CDR3 length: 15 amino acids. The CDR3 sequence: CASSPARRFGNTIYF. Written as DNA, the CDR3 is TGTGCCAGCAGCCCGGCTCGGCGGTTCGGAAACACCATATATTTT.